This entry describes one TCR beta chain. A minimum of 5 micrograms of total RNA was extracted per sample. The CDR3 totals 15 residues. The V gene lost 0 bases and the J gene lost 0 bases, with 11 bases spanning the gap. The V gene's germline CDR1 is DFQATT and CDR2 SNEGSKA (reference sequence). The sample belongs to a study of blood T cells in healthy people across ages. The second PCR ran about 6 to 12 cycles with a sample-barcoded 5' primer and J-beta primers. TCRdb fed the 5' RACE reads into MiXCR, producing one record per CDR3 protein. The table lists about 1.1 million distinct CDR3 sequences, 35% to 40% of them singletons.

This rearrangement joins TRBV20-1 to TRBJ1-1; unclear D gene. Sequencing was carried out using blood. The TCR originated in a young man in good health. The CDR3 DNA reads as TGCAGTGCTAGAGAGATATCGGGGATGAACACTGAAGCTTTCTTT. This translates into CSAREISGMNTEAFF.